This TCR beta chain originates from a study of shared clonotypes between healthy human individuals. Naive CD8 isolation took CD45RO-negative cells positively selected for CCR7 and excluded terminally differentiated effector memory CD45RA+ cells. Replicate PCRs run on sorted subsets employed around 200 ng DNA, 30,000 to 35,000 T cell genomes. Method: immunoSEQ multiplex PCR; TCRdb's copy keeps in-frame clones and lacks some. The sample records about 2.2 million clones, around 93% being singletons. Note on this clone: Its antigen is unknown.

Study-wide results and caveats: Naive subsets typically showed greater estimated richness than memory subsets. Generation probabilities of non-shared clonotypes were lower (relative to those shared by all four donors).

Trimming removed 9 bases from V and 0 bases from J; junction bases left unmatched: 1. Germline assignment: CDR1 LNHDA and CDR2 SQIVND (reference sequence). The CDR3 covers 13 residues. The sample comprised naive CD8+ T cells from PBMCs. The chain joins TRBV19 to TRBJ1-5, with 8 bases fitting TRBD1. This TCR derives from a man younger than 35 in good health. Some clones in this sample may be carry-over from other donors' samples. The DNA for the CDR3 is TGTGCCAGCGGACAGGGTAGCAATCAGCCCCAGCATTTT. This translates into CASGQGSNQPQHF.